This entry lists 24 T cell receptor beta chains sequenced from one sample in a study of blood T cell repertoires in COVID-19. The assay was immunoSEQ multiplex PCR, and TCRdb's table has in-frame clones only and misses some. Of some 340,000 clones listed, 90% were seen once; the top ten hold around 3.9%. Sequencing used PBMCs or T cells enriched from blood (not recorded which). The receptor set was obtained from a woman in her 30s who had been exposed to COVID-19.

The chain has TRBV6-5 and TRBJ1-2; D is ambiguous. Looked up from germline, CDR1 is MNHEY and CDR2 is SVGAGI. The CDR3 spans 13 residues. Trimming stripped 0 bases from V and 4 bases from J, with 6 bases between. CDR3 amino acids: CASSYSPSYGYTF. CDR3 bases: TGTGCCAGCAGTTACTCGCCCAGCTATGGCTACACCTTC.

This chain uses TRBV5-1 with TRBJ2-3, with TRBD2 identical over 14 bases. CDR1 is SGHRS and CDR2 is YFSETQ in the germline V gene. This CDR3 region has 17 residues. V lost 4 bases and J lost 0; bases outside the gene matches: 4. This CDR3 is CASSPGLAGGSTDTQYF. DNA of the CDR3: TGCGCCAGCAGCCCAGGACTAGCGGGGGGTAGCACAGATACGCAGTATTTT.

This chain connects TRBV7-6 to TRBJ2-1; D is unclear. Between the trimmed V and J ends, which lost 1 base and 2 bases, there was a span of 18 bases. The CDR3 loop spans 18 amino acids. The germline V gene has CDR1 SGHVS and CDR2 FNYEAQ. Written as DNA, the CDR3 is TGTGCCAGCAGCTTAGTTTTGGTTGGCGGCGGAACCTACAATGAGCAGTTCTTC. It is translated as CASSLVLVGGGTYNEQFF.

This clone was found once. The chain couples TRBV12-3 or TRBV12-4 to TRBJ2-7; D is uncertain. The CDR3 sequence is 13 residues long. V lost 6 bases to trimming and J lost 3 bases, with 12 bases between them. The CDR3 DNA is TGTGCCAGCAGCCTAGGATCGCTCTACGAGCAGTACTTC. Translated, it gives CASSLGSLYEQYF.

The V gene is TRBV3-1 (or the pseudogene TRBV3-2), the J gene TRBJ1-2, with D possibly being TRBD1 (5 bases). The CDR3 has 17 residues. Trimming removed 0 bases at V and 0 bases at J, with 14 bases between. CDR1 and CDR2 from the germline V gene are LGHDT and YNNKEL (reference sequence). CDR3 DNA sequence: TGTGCCAGCAGCCAAGAGGTTGGCAGGGTGTCTAACTATGGCTACACCTTC. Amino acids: CASSQEVGRVSNYGYTF.

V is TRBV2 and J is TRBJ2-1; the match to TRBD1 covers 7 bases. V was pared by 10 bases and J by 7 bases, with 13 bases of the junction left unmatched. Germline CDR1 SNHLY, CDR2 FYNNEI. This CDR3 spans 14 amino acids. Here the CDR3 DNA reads TGTGCCAAAGGGGGCCCAGGGATGAGGAATGAGCAGTTCTTC. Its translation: CAKGGPGMRNEQFF.

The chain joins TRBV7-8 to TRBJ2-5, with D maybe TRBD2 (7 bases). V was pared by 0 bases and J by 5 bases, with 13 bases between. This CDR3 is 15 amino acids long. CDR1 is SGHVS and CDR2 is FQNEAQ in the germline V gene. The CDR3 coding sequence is TGTGCCAGCAGCTTAGCGCGCGGGGGCGGTGAGACCCAGTACTTC. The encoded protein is CASSLARGGGETQYF.

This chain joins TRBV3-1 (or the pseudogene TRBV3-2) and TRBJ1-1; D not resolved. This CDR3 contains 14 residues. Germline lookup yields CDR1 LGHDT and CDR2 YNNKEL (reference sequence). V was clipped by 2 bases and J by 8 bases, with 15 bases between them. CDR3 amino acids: CASSQSVRGAEAFF. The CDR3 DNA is TGTGCCAGCAGCCAATCCGTCCGGGGTGCAGAAGCTTTCTTT.

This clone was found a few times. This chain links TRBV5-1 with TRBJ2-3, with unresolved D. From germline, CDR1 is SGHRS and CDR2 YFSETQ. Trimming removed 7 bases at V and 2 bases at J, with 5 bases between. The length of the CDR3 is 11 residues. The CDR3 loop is CASQHTDTQYF. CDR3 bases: TGCGCCAGCCAACACACAGATACGCAGTATTTT.

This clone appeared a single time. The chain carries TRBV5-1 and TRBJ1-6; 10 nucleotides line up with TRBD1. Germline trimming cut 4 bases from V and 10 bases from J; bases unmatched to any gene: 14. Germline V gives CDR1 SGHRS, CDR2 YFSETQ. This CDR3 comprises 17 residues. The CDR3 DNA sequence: TGCGCCAGCAGCGTAAACAGCCGGGACAGGGGATACTCACCCCTCCACTTT. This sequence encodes CASSVNSRDRGYSPLHF.

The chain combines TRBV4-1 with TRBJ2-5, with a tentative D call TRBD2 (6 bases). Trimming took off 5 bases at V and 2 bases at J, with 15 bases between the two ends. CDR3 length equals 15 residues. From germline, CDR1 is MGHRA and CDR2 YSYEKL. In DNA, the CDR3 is TGCGCCAGCAGCGCGGGAAGTAGGGCACAAGAGACCCAGTACTTC. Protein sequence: CASSAGSRAQETQYF.

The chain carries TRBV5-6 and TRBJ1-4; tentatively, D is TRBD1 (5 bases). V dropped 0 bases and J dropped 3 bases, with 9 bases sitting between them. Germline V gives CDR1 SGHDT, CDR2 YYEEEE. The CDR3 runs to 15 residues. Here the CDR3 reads CASSLVGAPNEKLFF. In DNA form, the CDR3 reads TGTGCCAGCAGCTTGGTTGGGGCCCCTAATGAAAAACTGTTTTTT.

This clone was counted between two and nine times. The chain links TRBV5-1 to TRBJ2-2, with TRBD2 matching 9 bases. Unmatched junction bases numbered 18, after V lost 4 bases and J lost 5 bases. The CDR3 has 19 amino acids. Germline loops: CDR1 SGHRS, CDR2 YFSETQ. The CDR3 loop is CASSPGEAGGRSGTGELFF. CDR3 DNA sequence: TGCGCCAGCAGCCCCGGTGAAGCGGGGGGTAGGAGTGGAACCGGGGAGCTGTTTTTT.

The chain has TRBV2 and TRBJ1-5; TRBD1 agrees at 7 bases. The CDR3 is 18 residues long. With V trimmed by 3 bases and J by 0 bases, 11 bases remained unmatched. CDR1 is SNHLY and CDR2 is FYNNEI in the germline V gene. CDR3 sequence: CASSDASGQVYSNQPQHF. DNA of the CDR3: TGTGCCAGCAGTGACGCGTCTGGACAGGTGTATAGCAATCAGCCCCAGCATTTT.

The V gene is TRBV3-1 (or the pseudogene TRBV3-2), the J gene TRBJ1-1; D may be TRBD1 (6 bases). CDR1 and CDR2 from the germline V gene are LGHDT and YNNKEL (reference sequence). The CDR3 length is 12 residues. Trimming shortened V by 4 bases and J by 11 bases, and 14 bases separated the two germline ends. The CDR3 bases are TGTGCCAGCAGCCCAATGGGGGCGAGGGCTTTCTTT. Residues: CASSPMGARAFF.

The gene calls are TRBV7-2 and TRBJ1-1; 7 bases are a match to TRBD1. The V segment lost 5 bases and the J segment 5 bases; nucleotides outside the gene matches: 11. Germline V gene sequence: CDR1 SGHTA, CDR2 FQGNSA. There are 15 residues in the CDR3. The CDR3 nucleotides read TGTGCCAGCAGCACTACCCTGACAGGGAGGACTGAAGCTTTCTTT. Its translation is CASSTTLTGRTEAFF.

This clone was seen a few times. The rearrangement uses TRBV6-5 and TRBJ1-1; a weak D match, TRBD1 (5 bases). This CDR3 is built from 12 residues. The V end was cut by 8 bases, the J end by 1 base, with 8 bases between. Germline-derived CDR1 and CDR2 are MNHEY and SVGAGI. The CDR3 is CASGAKNTEAFF. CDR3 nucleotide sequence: TGTGCCAGCGGGGCTAAGAACACTGAAGCTTTCTTT.

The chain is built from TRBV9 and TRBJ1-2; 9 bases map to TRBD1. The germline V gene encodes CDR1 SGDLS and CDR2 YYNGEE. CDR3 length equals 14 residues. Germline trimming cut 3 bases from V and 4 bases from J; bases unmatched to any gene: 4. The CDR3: CASSGTGGVYGYTF. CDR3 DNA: TGTGCCAGCAGCGGCACAGGGGGCGTCTATGGCTACACCTTC.

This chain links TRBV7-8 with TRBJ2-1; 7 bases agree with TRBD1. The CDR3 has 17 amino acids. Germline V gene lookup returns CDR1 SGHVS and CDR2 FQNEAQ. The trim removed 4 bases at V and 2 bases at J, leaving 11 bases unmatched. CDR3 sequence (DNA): TGTGCCAGCAGCTCTCCCCCGGACAGGATCCCCTACAATGAGCAGTTCTTC. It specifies CASSSPPDRIPYNEQFF.

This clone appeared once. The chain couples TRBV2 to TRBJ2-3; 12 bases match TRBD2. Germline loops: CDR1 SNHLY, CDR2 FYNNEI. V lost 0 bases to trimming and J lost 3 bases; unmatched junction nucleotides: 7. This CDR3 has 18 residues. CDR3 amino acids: CASSEAGSLAGGTDTQYF. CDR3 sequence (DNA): TGTGCCAGCAGTGAAGCGGGTTCACTAGCGGGGGGTACAGATACGCAGTATTTT.

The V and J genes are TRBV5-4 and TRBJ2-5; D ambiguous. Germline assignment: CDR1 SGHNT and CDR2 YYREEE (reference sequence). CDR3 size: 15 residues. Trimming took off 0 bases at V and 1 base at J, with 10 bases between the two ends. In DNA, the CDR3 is TGTGCCAGCAGCTTGGATAGCCACTCCCAAGAGACCCAGTACTTC. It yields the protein CASSLDSHSQETQYF.

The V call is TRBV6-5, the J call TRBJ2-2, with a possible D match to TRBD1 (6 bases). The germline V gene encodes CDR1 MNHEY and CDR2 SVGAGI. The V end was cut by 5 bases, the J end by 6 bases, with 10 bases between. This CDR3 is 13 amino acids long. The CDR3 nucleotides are TGTGCCAGCAGTCACAGGGAATCCGGGGAGCTGTTTTTT. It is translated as CASSHRESGELFF.

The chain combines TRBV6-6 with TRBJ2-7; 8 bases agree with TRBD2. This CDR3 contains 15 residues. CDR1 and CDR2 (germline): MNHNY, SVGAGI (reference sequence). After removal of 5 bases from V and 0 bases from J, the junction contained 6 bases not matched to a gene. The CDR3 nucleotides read TGTGCCAGCAGTAGGACAGCGGGGGCCTCCTACGAGCAGTACTTC. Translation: CASSRTAGASYEQYF.

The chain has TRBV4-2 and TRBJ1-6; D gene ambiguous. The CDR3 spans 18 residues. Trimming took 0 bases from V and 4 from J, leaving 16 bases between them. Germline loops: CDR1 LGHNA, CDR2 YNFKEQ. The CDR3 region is CASSQEGQRSRYNSPLHF. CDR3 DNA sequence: TGTGCCAGCAGCCAAGAAGGTCAAAGGAGCAGATATAATTCACCCCTCCACTTT.